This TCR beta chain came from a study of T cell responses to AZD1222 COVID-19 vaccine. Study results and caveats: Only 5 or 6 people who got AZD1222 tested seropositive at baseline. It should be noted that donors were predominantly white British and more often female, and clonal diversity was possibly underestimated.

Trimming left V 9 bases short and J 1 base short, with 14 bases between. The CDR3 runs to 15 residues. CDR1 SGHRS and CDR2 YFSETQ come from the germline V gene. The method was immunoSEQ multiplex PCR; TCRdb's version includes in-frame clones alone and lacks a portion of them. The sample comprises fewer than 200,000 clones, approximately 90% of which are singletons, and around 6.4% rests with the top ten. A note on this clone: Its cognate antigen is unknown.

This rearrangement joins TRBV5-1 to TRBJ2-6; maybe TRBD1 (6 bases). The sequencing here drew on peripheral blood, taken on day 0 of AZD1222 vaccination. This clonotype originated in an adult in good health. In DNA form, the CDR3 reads TGCGCCACCGGGCCTAGGGGGTCTGGGGCCAACGTCCTGACTTTC. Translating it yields CATGPRGSGANVLTF.